Described below is a single T cell receptor beta chain sequence and its context. Its antigen remains unidentified. Using immunoSEQ multiplex PCR, the repertoire was profiled, and TCRdb retains in-frame clones only, with some absent. The profile covers roughly 34,000 clones, with nearly 97% appearing a single time and less than 2.5% taken by the ten largest. The sample comes from a study of T cells in tuberculosis. Whole-study context: T cells were selected with CD1B tetramers loaded with glucose monomycolate.

Study outcomes and limitations: GMM-specific TCRs were nearer to active tuberculosis alpha repertoires, suggesting expansion.

The CDR3 has 15 residues. V dropped 7 bases and J dropped 6; count of bases not matched to a gene: 11. Germline CDR1 reads SGHTA; CDR2 reads FQGNSA. The clonotype was recovered from a donor aged 10-35 years with latent tuberculosis or without tuberculosis infection. Sequences were obtained from PBMCs. The V and J genes are TRBV7-2 and TRBJ2-1, with 8 positions matching TRBD2. The CDR3 region is CASTPGGRERNEQFF. DNA for the CDR3: TGTGCCAGCACCCCGGGGGGGCGGGAGCGCAATGAGCAGTTCTTC.